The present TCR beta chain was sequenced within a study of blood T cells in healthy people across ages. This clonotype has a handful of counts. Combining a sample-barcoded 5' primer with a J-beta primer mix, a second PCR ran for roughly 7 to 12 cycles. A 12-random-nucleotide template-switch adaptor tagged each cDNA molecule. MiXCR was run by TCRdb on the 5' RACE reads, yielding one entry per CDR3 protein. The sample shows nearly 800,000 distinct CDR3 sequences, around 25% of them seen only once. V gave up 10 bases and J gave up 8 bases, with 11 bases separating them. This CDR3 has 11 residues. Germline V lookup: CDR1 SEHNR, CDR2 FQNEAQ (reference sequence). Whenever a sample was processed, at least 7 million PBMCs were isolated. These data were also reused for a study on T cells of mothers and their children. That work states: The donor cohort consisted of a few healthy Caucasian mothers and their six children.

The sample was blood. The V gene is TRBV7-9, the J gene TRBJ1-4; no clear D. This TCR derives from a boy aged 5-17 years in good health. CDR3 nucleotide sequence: TGTGCCATCTCTACCGAGGAAAAACTGTTTTTT. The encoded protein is CAISTEEKLFF.